These 3 T cell receptor beta chains originate from one sample sequenced in a study of shared clonotypes between healthy human individuals. Libraries were prepared by immunoSEQ multiplex PCR; TCRdb keeps only in-frame clonotypes and omits some of them. The sample holds more than 900,000 clones, approximately 80% seen once. The sample consisted of memory CD4+ T cells from PBMCs. The subset is: CD45RA-negative fraction. These receptors came from a man younger than 35 in good health. Some clones in this sample may be carry-over from other donors' samples.

This clone was seen only once. CDR3 in amino acids: CASSPPQGTGGYTF. The CDR3 nucleotides read TGTGCCAGCTCACCACCACAGGGGACGGGCGGCTACACCTTC. The chain recombines TRBV18 with TRBJ1-2, with 7 nucleotides matching TRBD1. V shed 0 bases and J 8 bases; nucleotides not matched to a gene: 6. The CDR3 loop spans 14 amino acids. CDR1 is KGHSH, CDR2 LQKENI, per germline.

The V and J genes are TRBV18 and TRBJ1-1, with D uncertain. Trimming removed 2 bases from V and 11 bases from J, with 12 bases in between. This CDR3 region has 12 residues. The germline gives CDR1 KGHSH, CDR2 LQKENI. The CDR3 DNA follows: TGTGCCAGCTCACCAGCAACTGCGGTGGCTTTCTTT. It specifies CASSPATAVAFF.

This clone has a handful of counts. V is TRBV6-5 and J is TRBJ1-5, with D tentatively TRBD1 (5 bases). CDR1 MNHEY and CDR2 SVGAGI come from the germline V gene. The CDR3 covers 14 residues. V was pared by 5 bases and J by 0 bases, with 8 bases between. The CDR3 DNA is TGTGCCAGCAGTAGGACAAATAGCAATCAGCCCCAGCATTTT. Translated: CASSRTNSNQPQHF.